Each of the 5 T cell receptor beta chains below was sequenced from the same sample in a study of T-cell reconstitution after alpha-beta-depleted transplantation in children. Unique molecular identifiers were used to barcode this TCRbeta library. TCRdb called the PCR reads again in MiXCR, with one record for every CDR3 protein. This sample has 90,000 to 150,000 distinct CDR3 sequences, with 23% found just once. Here the sequenced sample was PBMCs, mostly from graft donor cells, taken 180 days after TCRalphabeta/CD19-depleted stem cell transplant. The receptor set was obtained from a male patient between 2 and 15 years old who had a stem cell transplant for chronic granulomatous disease, so the T cells may come from the graft donor.

This clonotype was counted only a few times. The chain is built from TRBV6-5 and TRBJ2-1; 12 bases agree with TRBD2. The CDR3 spans 16 residues. Germline-derived CDR1 and CDR2 are MNHEY and SVGAGI. The V and J ends lost 2 bases and 5 bases, in that order; junction bases with no gene match: 4. CDR3 nucleotide sequence: TGTGCCAGCAGTTACCTAGCGGGAGGGCCCCACAATGAGCAGTTCTTC. This gives the protein CASSYLAGGPHNEQFF.

As to this clonotype: Being one base from a much bigger clone, this may be a read error. The CDR3, as DNA: TGCAGTGCTAGGGCGACACCGAACAATGCGCAGTTCTTC. This codes for CSARATPNNAQFF. The rearrangement joins TRBV20-1 to TRBJ2-1; D gene unclear. CDR1 is DFQATT, CDR2 SNEGSKA, per germline (reference sequence). This CDR3 spans 13 amino acids.

This clonotype was picked up many times. This chain joins TRBV5-1 and TRBJ1-6, with unresolved D. The germline CDR1 and CDR2 sequences are SGHRS and YFSETQ. The CDR3 extends over 14 amino acids. Trimming stripped 0 bases from V and 3 bases from J, with 4 bases between. The CDR3 here is CASSLDSYNSPLHF. Written as DNA, the CDR3 is TGCGCCAGCAGCTTGGACAGCTATAATTCACCCCTCCACTTT.

The chain employs TRBV28 and TRBJ2-3; 7 bases map to TRBD2. The V segment lost 2 bases and the J segment 2 bases; nucleotides outside the gene matches: 7. Per the germline V gene, CDR1 is MDHEN and CDR2 is SYDVKM. CDR3 size: 16 residues. CDR3 DNA sequence: TGTGCCAGCAGTTTAAGTCTAGCGGACCCCACAGATACGCAGTATTTT. It encodes CASSLSLADPTDTQYF.

This clonotype was counted ten times or more. V and J are TRBV20-1 and TRBJ2-5; TRBD2 is a possible D gene (5 bases). With 5 bases removed from V and 5 bases from J, the gap between germline ends came to 15 bases. Germline V gives CDR1 DFQATT, CDR2 SNEGSKA (reference sequence). This CDR3 contains 13 residues. The CDR3 nucleotides are TGCAGTGCTTTTGGGAGAGGCCGGGAGACCCAGTACTTC. Its translation is CSAFGRGRETQYF.